The subject of this entry is one TCR beta chain. The antigen is unknown. Scientists amplified the TCR beta CDR3 regions from RNA transcripts. HTBI primers were used in a first-round RT-PCR, which preceded a second-round multiplex PCR. TCRdb reprocessed the multiplex PCR reads with MiXCR, giving one entry per CDR3 protein. This table has about 23,000 distinct CDR3 sequences, almost 50% appearing once. This sample is part of a study of Graves' ophthalmopathy and Graves' hyperthyroidism. Study details: The blood sample was drawn at first diagnosis and before any treatment.

Study results and limitations: Detection in blood was also observed for most expanded thyroid clonotypes above 0.001 frequency. The model reached just under 71% sensitivity and around 72% specificity for predicting ophthalmopathy progression.

The sequence derives from an adult woman with stable Graves' hyperthyroidism. Sequences were obtained from peripheral blood.

The CDR3 bases are TGTGCCAGCACCGCCTCCTCAGCCACTGAAGCTTTCTTT. Encoded protein: CASTASSATEAFF. The chain carries TRBV9 and TRBJ1-1; D is uncertain. The CDR3 length is 13 residues. Germline loops: CDR1 SGDLS, CDR2 YYNGEE. The V gene lost 6 bases and the J gene lost 4 bases, with 13 bases spanning the gap.